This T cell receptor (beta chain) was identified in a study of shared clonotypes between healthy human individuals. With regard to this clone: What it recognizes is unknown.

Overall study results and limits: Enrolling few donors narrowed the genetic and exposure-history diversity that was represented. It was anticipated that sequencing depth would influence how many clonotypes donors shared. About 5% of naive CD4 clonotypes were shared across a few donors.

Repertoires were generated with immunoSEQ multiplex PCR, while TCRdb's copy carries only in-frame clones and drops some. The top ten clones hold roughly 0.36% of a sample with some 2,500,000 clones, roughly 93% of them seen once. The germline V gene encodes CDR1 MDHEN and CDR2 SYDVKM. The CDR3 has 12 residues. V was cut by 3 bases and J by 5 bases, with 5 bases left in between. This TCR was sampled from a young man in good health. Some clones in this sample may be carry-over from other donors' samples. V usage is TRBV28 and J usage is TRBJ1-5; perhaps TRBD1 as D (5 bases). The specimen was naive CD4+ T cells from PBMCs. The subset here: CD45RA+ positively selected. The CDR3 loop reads CASSLGHQPQHF. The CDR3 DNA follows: TGTGCCAGCAGTTTGGGGCATCAGCCCCAGCATTTT.